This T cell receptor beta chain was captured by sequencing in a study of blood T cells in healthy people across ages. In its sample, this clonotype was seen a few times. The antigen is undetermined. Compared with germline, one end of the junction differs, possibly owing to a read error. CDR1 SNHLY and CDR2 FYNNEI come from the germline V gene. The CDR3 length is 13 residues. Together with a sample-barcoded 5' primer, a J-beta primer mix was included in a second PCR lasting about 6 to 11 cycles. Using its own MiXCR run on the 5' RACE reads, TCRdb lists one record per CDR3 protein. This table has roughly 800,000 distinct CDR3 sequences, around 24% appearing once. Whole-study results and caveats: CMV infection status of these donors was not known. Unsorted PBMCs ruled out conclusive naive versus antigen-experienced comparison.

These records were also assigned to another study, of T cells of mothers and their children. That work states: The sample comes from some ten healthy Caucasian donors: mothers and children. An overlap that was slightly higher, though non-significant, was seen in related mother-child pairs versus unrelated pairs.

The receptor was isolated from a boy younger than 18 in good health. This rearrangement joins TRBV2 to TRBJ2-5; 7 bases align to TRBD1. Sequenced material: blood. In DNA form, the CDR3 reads TGTGCCAGCAGCGGACAGGCGAAAGAGACCCAGCACTTC. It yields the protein CASSGQAKETQHF.